These T cell receptor beta chains were read from a single sample in a study of monozygotic twins with cystic fibrosis. The method was immunoSEQ multiplex PCR; TCRdb's version includes in-frame clones alone and lacks a portion of them. This sample has 18,000 or so clones, with about 89% found just once. The sample comprised blood. These receptor sequences come from a girl aged 2 to 10 with cystic fibrosis. The CDR3 runs from the conserved cysteine through the conserved F or W. The order of the fields is V gene, clone size, J gene, CDR3 length, D gene, CDR3 DNA, CDR3 protein. The D gene is left open where the match is weak. The size of a clone is reported for some rows only, either as once, few or many, or as a class for expanded clones.

TRBV5-1	NA	TRBJ1-1	16	NA	TGCGCCAGCCTGCCGGTTCCAGGGTATGGGAACACTGAAGCTTTCTTT	CASLPVPGYGNTEAFF
TRBV13	NA	TRBJ1-1	15	TRBD1	TGTGCCAGCAGCTTAGATGGACAGGGGTCAACTGAAGCTTTCTTT	CASSLDGQGSTEAFF
TRBV7-3	NA	TRBJ2-5	13	NA	TGTGCCAGCAGCCAATCTCAGGGAGAGACCCAGTACTTC	CASSQSQGETQYF
TRBV10-3	NA	TRBJ1-2	16	NA	TGTGCCATCAGTGACCAGGGATTTACGGCTAACTATGGCTACACCTTC	CAISDQGFTANYGYTF
TRBV15	NA	TRBJ2-5	14	NA	TGTGCCACCAGCAGAGATTGGGGCCAAGAGACCCAGTACTTC	CATSRDWGQETQYF
TRBV6-5	NA	TRBJ2-7	14	TRBD2	TGTGCCAGCAGTACCGGGACTAGCGGCTACGAGCAGTACTTC	CASSTGTSGYEQYF
TRBV30	NA	TRBJ1-1	12	NA	TGTGCCTGGAGTCGCATGGCGTGGGAAGCTTTCTTT	CAWSRMAWEAFF
TRBV4-1	once	TRBJ1-3	19	TRBD1	TGCGCCAGCAGCCAAGATTCCCTCAATTTAGGGGGCACTGGAAACACCATATATTTT	CASSQDSLNLGGTGNTIYF
TRBV29-1	NA	TRBJ2-5	17	TRBD2	TGCAGCGTTGAAGATATAACTAGCGGGAGGCGGGGGGAGACCCAGTACTTC	CSVEDITSGRRGETQYF
TRBV7-6	NA	TRBJ2-1	14	NA	TGTGCCAGCAGCTTAGTTGGCAACACAAATGAGCAGTTCTTC	CASSLVGNTNEQFF
TRBV7-8	NA	TRBJ2-2	17	NA	TGTGCCAGCAGCCTCACCATCCAGCGGGCGGGCACCGGGGAGCTGTTTTTT	CASSLTIQRAGTGELFF
TRBV30	NA	TRBJ1-2	13	TRBD1	TGTGCCTGGAGAAGGACAGGGGGCAAAGGCTACACCTTC	CAWRRTGGKGYTF